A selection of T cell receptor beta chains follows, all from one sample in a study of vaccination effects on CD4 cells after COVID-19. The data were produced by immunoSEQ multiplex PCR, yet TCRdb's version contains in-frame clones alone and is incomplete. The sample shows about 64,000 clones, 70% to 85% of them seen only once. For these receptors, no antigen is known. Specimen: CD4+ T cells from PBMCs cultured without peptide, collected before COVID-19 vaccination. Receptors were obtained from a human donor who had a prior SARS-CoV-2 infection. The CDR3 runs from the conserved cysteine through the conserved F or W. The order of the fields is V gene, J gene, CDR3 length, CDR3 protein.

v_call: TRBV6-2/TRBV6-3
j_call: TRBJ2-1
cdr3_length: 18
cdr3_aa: CASSYSIIRGGSYNEQFF

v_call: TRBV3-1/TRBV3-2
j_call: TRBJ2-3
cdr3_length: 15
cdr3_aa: CASSQELVVADTQYF

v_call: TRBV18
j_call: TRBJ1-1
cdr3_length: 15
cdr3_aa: CASSPRQGSVTEAFF

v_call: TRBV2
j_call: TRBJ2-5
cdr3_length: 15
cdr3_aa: CASSNRAGGWETQYF

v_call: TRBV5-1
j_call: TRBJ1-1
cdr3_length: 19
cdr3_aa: CASSLVYLSAGQGDTEAFF

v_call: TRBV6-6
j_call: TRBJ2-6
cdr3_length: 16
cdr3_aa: CASSYSWESGANVLTF

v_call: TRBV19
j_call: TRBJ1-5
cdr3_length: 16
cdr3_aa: CASSIETSYSNQPQHF

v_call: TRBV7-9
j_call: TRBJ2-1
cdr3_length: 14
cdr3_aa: CASSQGAGNNEQFF

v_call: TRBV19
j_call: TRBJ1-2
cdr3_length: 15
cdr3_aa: CASSIIGGDNYGYTF

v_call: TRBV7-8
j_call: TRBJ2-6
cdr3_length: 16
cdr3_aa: CASSFPGRAGANVLTF

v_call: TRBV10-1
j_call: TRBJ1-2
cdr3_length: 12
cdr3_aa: CASPRNRYGYTF

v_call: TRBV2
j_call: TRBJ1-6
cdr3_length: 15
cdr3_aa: CASSGTGARNSPLHF

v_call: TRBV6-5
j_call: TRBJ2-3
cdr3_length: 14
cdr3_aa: CASSWDHSTDTQYF

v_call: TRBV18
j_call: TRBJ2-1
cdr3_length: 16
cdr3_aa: CASSPQLAGGPGEQFF

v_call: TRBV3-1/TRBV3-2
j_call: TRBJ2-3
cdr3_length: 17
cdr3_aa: CASSQVPLGAGFDTQYF

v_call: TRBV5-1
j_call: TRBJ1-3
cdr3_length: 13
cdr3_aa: CASSLVTGNTIYF

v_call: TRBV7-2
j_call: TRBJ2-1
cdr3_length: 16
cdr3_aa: CASSPRLAGLNNEQFF

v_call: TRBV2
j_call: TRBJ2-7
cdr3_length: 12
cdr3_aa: CASNRASYEQYF

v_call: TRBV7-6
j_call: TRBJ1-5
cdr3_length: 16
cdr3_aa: CASSFGTGPGYGPQHF

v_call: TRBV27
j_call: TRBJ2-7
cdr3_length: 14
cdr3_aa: CASSLYGYLDEQYF

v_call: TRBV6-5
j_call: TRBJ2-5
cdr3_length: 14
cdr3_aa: CASSPGHLKETQYF

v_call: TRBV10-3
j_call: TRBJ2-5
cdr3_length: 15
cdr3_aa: CAISAADYAQETQYF

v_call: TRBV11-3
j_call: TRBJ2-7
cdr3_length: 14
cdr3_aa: CASSLDLLNYEQYF

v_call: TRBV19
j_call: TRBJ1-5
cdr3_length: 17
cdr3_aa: CASNKRTGGSGNQPQHF

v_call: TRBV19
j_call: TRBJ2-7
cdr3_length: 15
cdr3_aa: CASSISSAGTYEQYF

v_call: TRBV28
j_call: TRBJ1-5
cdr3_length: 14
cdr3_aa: CASSQGQSNQPQHF

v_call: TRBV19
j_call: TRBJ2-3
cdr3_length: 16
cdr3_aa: CASSETGTAVGNTQYF

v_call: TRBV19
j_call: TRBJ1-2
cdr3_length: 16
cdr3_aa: CASSKTRDRGFYGYTF

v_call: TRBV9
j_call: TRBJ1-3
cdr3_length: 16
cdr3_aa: CASSVDAGAIGNTIYF

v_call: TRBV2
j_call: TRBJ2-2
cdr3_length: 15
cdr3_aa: CASSVRTSVAGELFF

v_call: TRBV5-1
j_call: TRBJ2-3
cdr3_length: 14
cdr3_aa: CASSRGQGEDTQYF